The present T cell receptor beta chain was sequenced within a study of T cell responses to AZD1222 COVID-19 vaccine listed by TCRdb under 2021. Regarding the complete study: Because spike-specific TCR depth and breadth did not differ between the two schedules, AZD1222 recipients who got a second dose at roughly 4 weeks were pooled with those who got a second dose at roughly 12 weeks. Enrollment into the trials was organized by age into subgroups of 18-55, 56-69 and 70-plus years, and those subgroups contained approximately 150, 30 and 60 TCR-sequenced participants, respectively. TCR sequencing covered approximately 230 trial participants: about 210 given two doses of AZD1222 and some 25 given two doses of MenACWY control vaccine. General conclusions and limits of the study: Conclusions about previously exposed vaccinees were limited because only six AZD1222 recipients were SARS-CoV-2 seropositive at baseline. Participants were mostly white British and included more females than males, and it was suggested by the authors that clonal diversity may have been underestimated. After two AZD1222 doses, spike-specific TCR breadth and depth were significantly higher than at day 0 and than in MenACWY recipients. Because no day 14 peak-response samples were available, the repertoires could be characterized only after the peak T cell response. In the small 56-69-year group, the increase in depth fell short of significance, most likely because of low power. Vaccine-associated CD4 TCRs spanned the whole spike protein, with dominant responses in regions 160-218 and 743-854. Epitopes outside the regions mutated in the B.1.351 and B.1.1.7 variants were reportedly recognized by nearly half of the unique spike-specific TCRs.

In regard to this clone: This clone's antigen is unknown. The sample holds no much larger clone one base away, and base qualities are not on file.

The CDR3 regions of human TCRbeta chains were subjected to immunosequencing. From the authors' description of their analysis: Repertoire TCRs were matched against a reference library of SARS-CoV-2-specific TCRs generated with the MIRA antigen-specificity platform. Breadth was defined as the fraction of unique TCRs that were SARS-CoV-2-associated. Depth was defined as the fraction of total T cells that were SARS-CoV-2-associated. Using the MIRA data, each spike-specific TCR was mapped to the spike region that the TCR reacts to and placed in a CD4 or CD8 class. Log10-transformed breadth and depth values were compared by one-way ANOVA with Sidak's multiple comparisons tests. TCRdb stores this immuneACCESS table with in-frame sequences only. Part of the clones is absent; in the studies checked, under half of the shortfall reflects unresolved V genes, and no reason is known for the rest. Clone size and V and J calls were adopted from that table, with D and trimming inferred from the DNA. The sample yields 100,000 to 120,000 clones; about 88% were counted once. Roughly 1.5% of the sample belongs to the ten largest clones.

The germline ends are 15 bases apart after V is trimmed by 6 bases and J by 9 bases. CDR1 and CDR2, looked up from the germline V gene, are MNHEY and SVGAGI. The CDR3 sequence holds 13 residues, the cysteine and phenylalanine included. Only the CDR3 DNA stays, 39 bases, in frame from base 1. The time point tag for this specimen amounts to: baseline before first vaccination. Vaccinee samples were obtained from the UK trials COV001 and COV002, which included a single-blind randomized controlled phase 2/3 trial of AZD1222 (ChAdOx1 nCoV-19) in healthy adults. Trial participant PBMC samples were collected at day 0 and day 28 after the second dose for TCRbeta chain sequencing.

Recombination connected TRBV6-5 to TRBJ1-5; matching of 5 bases hints at TRBD1 as the D gene. This specimen consisted of peripheral blood, obtained on day 0 of AZD1222 vaccination. The receptor was isolated from an adult in good health. In nucleotides, the sequence is TGTGCCAGCAGATCTCAGGGTTATGGGCCCCAGCATTTT. Translated, it gives CASRSQGYGPQHF.